Following are 10 T cell receptor beta chains from one sample sequenced in a study of blood T cell repertoires in COVID-19. The assay was immunoSEQ multiplex PCR, and TCRdb's table has in-frame clones only and misses some. The sample holds around 80,000 clones, approximately 85% seen once. The sequencing sample was made of peripheral blood. Receptors originate from a man aged 50 to 59 with COVID-19, enrolled during active disease.

The chain uses TRBV7-2 and TRBJ1-1, with 10 bases matching TRBD1. Looked up from germline, CDR1 is SGHTA and CDR2 is FQGNSA. This CDR3 has 13 amino acids. V shed 5 bases and J 11 bases; nucleotides not matched to a gene: 8. This chain's CDR3 is CASSTGTGAVAFF. The CDR3 DNA follows: TGTGCCAGCAGCACCGGGACAGGGGCTGTGGCTTTCTTT.

The rearrangement joins TRBV6-5 to TRBJ1-2; D is possibly TRBD1 (6 bases). The CDR3 totals 13 residues. Germline V gives CDR1 MNHEY, CDR2 SVGAGI. V was cut by 7 bases and J by 8 bases, with 17 bases left in between. CDR3 protein: CASIAAGGGGYTF. CDR3 nucleotides: TGTGCCAGCATCGCAGCGGGCGGGGGCGGCTACACCTTC.

The chain couples TRBV2 to TRBJ2-7, with D maybe TRBD1 (5 bases). The V and J ends lost 4 bases and 6 bases respectively, with 13 bases between them. CDR3 size: 13 residues. Per the germline V gene, CDR1 is SNHLY and CDR2 is FYNNEI. The CDR3 DNA reads TGTGCCAGCAGTGTTCAGGGCGTCCTCGAGCAGTACTTC. Amino acid sequence: CASSVQGVLEQYF. The whole variable domain, remainder taken from reference TRBV2 and TRBJ2-7, is EPEVTQTPSHQVTQMGQEVILRCVPISNHLYFYWYRQILGQKVEFLVSFYNNEISEKSEIFDDQFSVERPDGSNFTLKIRSTKLEDSAMYFCASSVQGVLEQYFGPGTRLTVT.

V is TRBV6-5 and J is TRBJ2-1; 7 nucleotides line up with TRBD2. V shed 7 bases and J 7 bases; nucleotides not matched to a gene: 4. The CDR3 length is 12 residues. Germline V gene lookup returns CDR1 MNHEY and CDR2 SVGAGI. This CDR3 reads CASISGSNEQFF. CDR3 in DNA: TGTGCCAGCATTAGCGGGTCGAATGAGCAGTTCTTC.

The rearrangement uses TRBV27 and TRBJ1-3; a possible D gene is TRBD1 (5 bases). Germline V gene data show CDR1 as MNHEY and CDR2 as SMNVEV (reference sequence). V lost 3 bases to trimming and J lost 1 base, with 13 bases between them. CDR3 length: 16 residues. The DNA for the CDR3 is TGTGCCAGCAGTTTTAAGGGTCCAGGGTCTGGAAACACCATATATTTT. Translated, it gives CASSFKGPGSGNTIYF.

This clone was detected only a few times. Other DNA sequences in this sample translate to the same CDR3. V and J are TRBV9 and TRBJ1-6; D is ambiguous. Deletions cut 7 bases from V and 8 bases from J, with 7 bases between. The CDR3 has 11 residues. Germline CDR1 SGDLS, CDR2 YYNGEE. CDR3 DNA: TGTGCCAGCGGGAGGGATTCACCCCTCCACTTT. Translating it yields CASGRDSPLHF.

This chain uses TRBV18 with TRBJ1-6; TRBD1 might be the D (5 bases). V lost 5 bases and J lost 7, with 15 bases in between. Germline-derived CDR1 and CDR2 are KGHSH and LQKENI. The CDR3 covers 15 residues. CDR3 nucleotides: TGTGCCAGCTCATCCCAGGGTCCTGGAAATTCACCCCTCCACTTT. Translation gives CASSSQGPGNSPLHF.

The V gene is TRBV6-5, the J gene TRBJ2-1; D gene ambiguous. The CDR3 contains 15 residues. With 0 bases removed from V and 0 bases from J, the gap between germline ends came to 6 bases. The germline V gene encodes CDR1 MNHEY and CDR2 SVGAGI. The CDR3 here is CASSYSTISYNEQFF. The CDR3 DNA reads TGTGCCAGCAGTTACTCGACAATCTCCTACAATGAGCAGTTCTTC.

This clone has only one observation. The genes are TRBV3-1 (or the pseudogene TRBV3-2) and TRBJ2-1; TRBD2 matches at 9 bases. CDR3 size: 15 residues. Trimming removed 4 bases from V and 7 bases from J; junction bases left unmatched: 8. Germline V CDR1 and CDR2: LGHDT, YNNKEL (reference sequence). In DNA, the CDR3 is TGTGCCAGCAGCCCTCCCGGGCGGGAGGGGAATGAGCAGTTCTTC. It translates to CASSPPGREGNEQFF.

J is TRBJ1-1 and V is TRBV2; D is unresolved. CDR3 length: 17 residues. Trimming stripped 0 bases from V and 0 bases from J, with 14 bases between. Germline V gene data show CDR1 as SNHLY and CDR2 as FYNNEI. The CDR3 region has the DNA TGTGCCAGCAGTGAAGCGGGCAGGCGAAATATGAACACTGAAGCTTTCTTT. This translates into CASSEAGRRNMNTEAFF.